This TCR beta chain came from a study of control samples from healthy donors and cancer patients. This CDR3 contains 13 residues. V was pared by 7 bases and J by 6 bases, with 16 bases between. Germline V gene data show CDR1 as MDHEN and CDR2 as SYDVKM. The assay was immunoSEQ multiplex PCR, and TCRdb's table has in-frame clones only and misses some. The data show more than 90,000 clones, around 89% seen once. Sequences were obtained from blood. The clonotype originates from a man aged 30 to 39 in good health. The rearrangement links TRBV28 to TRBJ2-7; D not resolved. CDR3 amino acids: CASISSLSGEQYF. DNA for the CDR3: TGTGCCAGCATATCCAGTTTGTCTGGCGAGCAGTACTTC.